The entry below gives a single T cell receptor beta chain sequence along with its context. Its antigen is as yet unknown. These data belong to a study of cytomegalovirus exposure and HLA in healthy donors. The donors were members of the validation cohort, which comprised 90 to 150 subjects and was separate from the first cohort of more than 500 subjects. Libraries were prepared by immunoSEQ multiplex PCR; TCRdb keeps only in-frame clonotypes and omits some of them. The table has fewer than 200,000 clones, roughly 86% seen once. Findings of the study overall: Within the 120 or so validation repertoires, first-cohort TCR clusters tended to co-occur, according to a later analysis. The classifier reportedly diagnosed cytomegalovirus status with high sensitivity and specificity. Confirmation in vitro established that a few CMV-associated chains were specific for CMV antigens.

Germline V lookup: CDR1 SGHDT, CDR2 YYEEEE. Trimming took 0 bases from V and 0 from J; bases not matched to a gene: 8. The CDR3 has 18 amino acids. The sample consisted of PBMCs. The origin of this receptor is a man in his late teens or twenties in good health and CMV-seropositive. The rearrangement joins TRBV5-6 to TRBJ1-4, with 7 bases lining up with TRBD1. The CDR3 nucleotides are TGTGCCAGCAGCTTGGTTTACAGGGGCGTTGCAACTAATGAAAAACTGTTTTTT. It yields the protein CASSLVYRGVATNEKLFF. Filled out from reference TRBV5-6 and TRBJ1-4, the complete variable domain reads DAGVTQSPTHLIKTRGQQVTLRCSPKSGHDTVSWYQQALGQGPQFIFQYYEEEERQRGNFPDRFSGHQFPNYSSELNVNALLLGDSALYLCASSLVYRGVATNEKLFFGSGTQLSVL.